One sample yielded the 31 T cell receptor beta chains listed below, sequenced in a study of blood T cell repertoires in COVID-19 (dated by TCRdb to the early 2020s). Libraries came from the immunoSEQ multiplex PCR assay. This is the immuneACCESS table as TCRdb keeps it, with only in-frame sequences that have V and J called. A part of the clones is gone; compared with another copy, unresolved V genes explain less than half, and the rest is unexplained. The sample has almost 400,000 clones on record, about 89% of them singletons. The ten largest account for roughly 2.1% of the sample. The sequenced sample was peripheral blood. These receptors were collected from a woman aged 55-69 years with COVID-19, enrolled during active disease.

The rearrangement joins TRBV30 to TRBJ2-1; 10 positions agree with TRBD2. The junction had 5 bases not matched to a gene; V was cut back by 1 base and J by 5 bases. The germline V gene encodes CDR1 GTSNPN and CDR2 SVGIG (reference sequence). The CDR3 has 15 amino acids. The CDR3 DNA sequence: TGTGCCTGGAGTGCGACTAGCGGGTGGAACAATGAGCAGTTCTTC. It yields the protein CAWSATSGWNNEQFF.

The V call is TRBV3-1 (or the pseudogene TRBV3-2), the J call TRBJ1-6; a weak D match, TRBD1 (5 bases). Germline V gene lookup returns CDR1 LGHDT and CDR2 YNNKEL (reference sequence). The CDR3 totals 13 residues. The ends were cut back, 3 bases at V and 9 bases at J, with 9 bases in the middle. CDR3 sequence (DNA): TGTGCCAGCAGCCATTTAGGGGTTTCACCCCTCCACTTT. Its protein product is CASSHLGVSPLHF.

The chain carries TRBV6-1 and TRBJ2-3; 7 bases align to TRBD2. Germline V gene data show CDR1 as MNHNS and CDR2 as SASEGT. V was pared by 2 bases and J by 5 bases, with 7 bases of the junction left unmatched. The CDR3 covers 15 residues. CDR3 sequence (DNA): TGTGCCAGCAGTGAATTTGCGGGGGATGAAGATACGCAGTATTTT. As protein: CASSEFAGDEDTQYF.

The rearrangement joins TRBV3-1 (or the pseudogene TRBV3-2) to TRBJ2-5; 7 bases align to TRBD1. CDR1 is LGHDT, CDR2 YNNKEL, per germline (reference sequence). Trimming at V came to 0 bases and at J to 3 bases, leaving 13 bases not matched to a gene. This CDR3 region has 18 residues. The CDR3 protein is CASSQDPFPTGAEETQYF. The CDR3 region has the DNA TGTGCCAGCAGCCAAGATCCTTTCCCAACAGGGGCGGAAGAGACCCAGTACTTC.

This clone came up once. As DNA, the CDR3 is TGTGCCAGCTCACCTCGAGGTCTGCGAGAGCAGTACTTC. This translates into CASSPRGLREQYF. The chain has TRBV18 and TRBJ2-7; D is unclear. V was shortened by 3 bases and J by 7 bases, with 13 bases between the two germline ends. Germline V gene data show CDR1 as KGHSH and CDR2 as LQKENI. The CDR3 contains 13 residues.

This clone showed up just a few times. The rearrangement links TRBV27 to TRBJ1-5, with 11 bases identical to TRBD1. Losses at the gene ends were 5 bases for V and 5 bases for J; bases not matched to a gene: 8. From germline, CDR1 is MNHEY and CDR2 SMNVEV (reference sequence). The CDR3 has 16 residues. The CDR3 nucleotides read TGTGCCAGCAGTATGCGGACAGGGGGCGCGGATCAGCCCCAGCATTTT. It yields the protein CASSMRTGGADQPQHF.

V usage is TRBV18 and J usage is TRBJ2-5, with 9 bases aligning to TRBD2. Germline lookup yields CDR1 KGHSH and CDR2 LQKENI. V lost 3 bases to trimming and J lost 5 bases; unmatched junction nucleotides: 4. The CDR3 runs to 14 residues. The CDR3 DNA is TGTGCCAGCTCACCGATAGCGGGGGTGGAGACCCAGTACTTC. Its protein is CASSPIAGVETQYF.

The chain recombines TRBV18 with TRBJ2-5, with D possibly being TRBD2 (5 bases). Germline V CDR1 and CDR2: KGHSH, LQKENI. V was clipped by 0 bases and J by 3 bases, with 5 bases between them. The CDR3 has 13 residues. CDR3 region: CASSPPGEETQYF. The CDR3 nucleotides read TGTGCCAGCTCACCACCGGGAGAAGAGACCCAGTACTTC. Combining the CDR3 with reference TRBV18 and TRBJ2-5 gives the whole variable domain NAGVMQNPRHLVRRRGQEARLRCSPMKGHSHVYWYRQLPEEGLKFMVYLQKENIIDESGMPKERFSAEFPKEGPSILRIQQVVRGDSAAYFCASSPPGEETQYFGPGTRLLVL.

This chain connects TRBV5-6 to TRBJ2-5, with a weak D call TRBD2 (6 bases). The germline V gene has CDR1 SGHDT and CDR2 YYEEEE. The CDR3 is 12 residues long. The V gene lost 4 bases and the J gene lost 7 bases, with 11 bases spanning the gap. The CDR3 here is CASSQAGGTQYF. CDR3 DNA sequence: TGTGCCAGCAGCCAGGCCGGGGGGACCCAGTACTTC.

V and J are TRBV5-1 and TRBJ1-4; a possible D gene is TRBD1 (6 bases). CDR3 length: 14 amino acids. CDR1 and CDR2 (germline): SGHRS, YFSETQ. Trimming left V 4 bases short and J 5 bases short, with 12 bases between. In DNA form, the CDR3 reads TGCGCCAGCAGCCTCAGGGGCCAGAATGAAAAACTGTTTTTT. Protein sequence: CASSLRGQNEKLFF.

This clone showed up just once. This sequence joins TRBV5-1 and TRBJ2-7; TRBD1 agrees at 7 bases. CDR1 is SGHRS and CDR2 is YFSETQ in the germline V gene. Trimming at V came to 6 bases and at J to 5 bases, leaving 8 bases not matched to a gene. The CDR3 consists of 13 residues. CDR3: CASKLTGNHEQYF. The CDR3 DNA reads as TGCGCCAGCAAACTGACAGGGAACCACGAGCAGTACTTC.

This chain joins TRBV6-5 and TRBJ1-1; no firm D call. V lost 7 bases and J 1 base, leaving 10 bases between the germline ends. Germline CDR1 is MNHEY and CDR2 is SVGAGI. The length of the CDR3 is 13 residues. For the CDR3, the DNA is TGTGCCAGCAATCGGGGAGAGAACACTGAAGCTTTCTTT. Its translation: CASNRGENTEAFF.

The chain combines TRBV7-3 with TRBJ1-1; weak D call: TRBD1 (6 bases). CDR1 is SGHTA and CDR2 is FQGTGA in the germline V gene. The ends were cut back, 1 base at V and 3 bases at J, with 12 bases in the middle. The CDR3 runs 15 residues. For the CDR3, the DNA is TGTGCCAGCAGCTTAAGCTCGCAGGGGTACACTGAAGCTTTCTTT. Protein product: CASSLSSQGYTEAFF.

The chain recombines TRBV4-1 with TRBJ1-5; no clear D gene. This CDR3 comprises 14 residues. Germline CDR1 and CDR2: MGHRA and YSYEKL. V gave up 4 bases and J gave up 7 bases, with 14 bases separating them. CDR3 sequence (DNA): TGCGCCAGCAGCCTTGAGCCTGGAGGGCAGCCCCAGCATTTT. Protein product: CASSLEPGGQPQHF.

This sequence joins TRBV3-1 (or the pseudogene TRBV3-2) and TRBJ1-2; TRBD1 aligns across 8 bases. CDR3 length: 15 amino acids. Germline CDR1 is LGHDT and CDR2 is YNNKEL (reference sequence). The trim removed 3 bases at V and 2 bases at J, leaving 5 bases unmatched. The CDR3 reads CASSQVRGRNYGYTF. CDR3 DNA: TGTGCCAGCAGCCAGGTCAGGGGGCGAAACTATGGCTACACCTTC.

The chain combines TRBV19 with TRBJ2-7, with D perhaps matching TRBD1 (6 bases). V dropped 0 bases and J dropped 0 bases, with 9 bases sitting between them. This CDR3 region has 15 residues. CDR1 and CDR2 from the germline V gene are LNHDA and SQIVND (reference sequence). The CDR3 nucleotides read TGTGCCAGTAGTATAGAACAGGGAATCTCCTACGAGCAGTACTTC. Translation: CASSIEQGISYEQYF. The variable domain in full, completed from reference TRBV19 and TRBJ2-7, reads DGGITQSPKYLFRKEGQNVTLSCEQNLNHDAMYWYRQDPGQGLRLIYYSQIVNDFQKGDIAEGYSVSREKKESFPLTVTSAQKNPTAFYLCASSIEQGISYEQYFGPGTRLTVT.

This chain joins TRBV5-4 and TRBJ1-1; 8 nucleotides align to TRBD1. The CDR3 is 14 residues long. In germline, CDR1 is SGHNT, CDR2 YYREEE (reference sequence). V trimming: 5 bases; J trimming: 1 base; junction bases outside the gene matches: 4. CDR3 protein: CASRGQVTNTEAFF. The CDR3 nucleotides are TGTGCCAGCAGGGGACAGGTAACGAACACTGAAGCTTTCTTT.

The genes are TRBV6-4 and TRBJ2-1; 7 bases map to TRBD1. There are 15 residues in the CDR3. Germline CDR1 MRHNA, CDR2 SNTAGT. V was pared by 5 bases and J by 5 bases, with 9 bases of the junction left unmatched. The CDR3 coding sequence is TGTGCCAGCAGTCTTACAGGGGTGGTAAACAATGAGCAGTTCTTC. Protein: CASSLTGVVNNEQFF.

The CDR3 loop reads CASSYESGRGAYEQYF. DNA of the CDR3: TGCGCCAGCAGCTACGAATCCGGGAGAGGGGCCTACGAGCAGTACTTC. The V and J genes are TRBV5-1 and TRBJ2-7; D might be TRBD2 (6 bases). Trimming removed 3 bases at V and 2 bases at J, with 18 bases between. This CDR3 region has 16 residues. Germline V lookup: CDR1 SGHRS, CDR2 YFSETQ.

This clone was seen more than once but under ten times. CDR3 amino acids: CASSPYPASGSYTGELFF. The CDR3 DNA reads as TGTGCCAGCAGCCCTTACCCCGCTAGCGGGAGTTACACCGGGGAGCTGTTTTTT. J is TRBJ2-2 and V is TRBV5-4; 10 bases are shared with TRBD2. The V segment lost 4 bases and the J segment 3 bases; nucleotides outside the gene matches: 12. The germline V gene has CDR1 SGHNT and CDR2 YYREEE (reference sequence). The CDR3 contains 18 residues.

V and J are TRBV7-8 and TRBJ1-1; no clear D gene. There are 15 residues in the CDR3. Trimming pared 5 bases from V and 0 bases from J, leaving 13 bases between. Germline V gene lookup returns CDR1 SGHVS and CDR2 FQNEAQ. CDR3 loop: CASSPTRLMNTEAFF. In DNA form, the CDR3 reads TGTGCCAGCAGCCCTACCCGTCTCATGAACACTGAAGCTTTCTTT.

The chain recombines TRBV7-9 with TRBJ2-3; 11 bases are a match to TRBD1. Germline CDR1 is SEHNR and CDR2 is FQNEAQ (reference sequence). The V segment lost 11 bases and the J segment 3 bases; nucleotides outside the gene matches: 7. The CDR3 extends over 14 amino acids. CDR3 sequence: CALRGQGGTDTQYF. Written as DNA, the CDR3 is TGTGCCCTACGGGGACAGGGGGGAACAGATACGCAGTATTTT.

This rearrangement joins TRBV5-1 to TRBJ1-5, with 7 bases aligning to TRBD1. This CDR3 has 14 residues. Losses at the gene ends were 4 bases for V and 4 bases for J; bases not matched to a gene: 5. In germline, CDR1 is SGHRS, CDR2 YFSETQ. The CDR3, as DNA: TGCGCCAGCAGCACCGGGACAGCGAATCAGCCCCAGCATTTT. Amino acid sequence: CASSTGTANQPQHF.

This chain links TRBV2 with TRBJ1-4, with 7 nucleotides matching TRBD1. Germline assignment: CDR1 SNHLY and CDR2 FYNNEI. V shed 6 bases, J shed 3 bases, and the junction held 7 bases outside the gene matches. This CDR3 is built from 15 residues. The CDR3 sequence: CASRPDRASNEKLFF. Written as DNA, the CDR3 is TGTGCCAGCAGACCCGACAGGGCGTCTAATGAAAAACTGTTTTTT. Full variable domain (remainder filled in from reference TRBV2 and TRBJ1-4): EPEVTQTPSHQVTQMGQEVILRCVPISNHLYFYWYRQILGQKVEFLVSFYNNEISEKSEIFDDQFSVERPDGSNFTLKIRSTKLEDSAMYFCASRPDRASNEKLFFGSGTQLSVL.

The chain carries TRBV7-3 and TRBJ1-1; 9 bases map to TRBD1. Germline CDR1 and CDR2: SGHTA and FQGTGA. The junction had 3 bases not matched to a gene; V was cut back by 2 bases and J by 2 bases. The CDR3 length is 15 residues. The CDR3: CASSLGGQGNTEAFF. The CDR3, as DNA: TGTGCCAGCAGCTTAGGGGGACAGGGAAACACTGAAGCTTTCTTT.

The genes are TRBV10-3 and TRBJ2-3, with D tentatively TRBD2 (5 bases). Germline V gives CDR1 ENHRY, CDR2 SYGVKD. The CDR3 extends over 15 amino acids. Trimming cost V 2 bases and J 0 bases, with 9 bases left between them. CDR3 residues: CAISEATTSTDTQYF. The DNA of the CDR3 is TGTGCCATCAGTGAGGCGACTACTAGCACAGATACGCAGTATTTT.

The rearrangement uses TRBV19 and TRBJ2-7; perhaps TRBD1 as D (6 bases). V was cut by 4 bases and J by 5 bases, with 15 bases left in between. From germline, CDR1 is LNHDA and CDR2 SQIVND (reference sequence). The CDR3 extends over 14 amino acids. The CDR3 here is CASSKHREVDEQYF. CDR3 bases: TGTGCCAGTAGTAAACACAGGGAAGTTGACGAGCAGTACTTC.

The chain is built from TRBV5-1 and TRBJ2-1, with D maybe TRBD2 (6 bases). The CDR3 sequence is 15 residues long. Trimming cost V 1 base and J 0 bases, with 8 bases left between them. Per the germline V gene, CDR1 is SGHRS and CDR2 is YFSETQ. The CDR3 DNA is TGCGCCAGCAGCTTGACCGGGAGCTCCTACAATGAGCAGTTCTTC. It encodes CASSLTGSSYNEQFF. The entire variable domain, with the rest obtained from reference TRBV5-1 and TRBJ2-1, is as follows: KAGVTQTPRYLIKTRGQQVTLSCSPISGHRSVSWYQQTPGQGLQFLFEYFSETQRNKGNFPGRFSGRQFSNSRSEMNVSTLELGDSALYLCASSLTGSSYNEQFFGPGTRLTVL.

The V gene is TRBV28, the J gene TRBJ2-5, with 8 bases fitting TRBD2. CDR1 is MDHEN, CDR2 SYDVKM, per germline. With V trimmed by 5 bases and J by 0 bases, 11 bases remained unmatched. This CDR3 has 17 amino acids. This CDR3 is CASSALGAGANQETQYF. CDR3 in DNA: TGTGCCAGCAGTGCCTTAGGAGCGGGGGCGAACCAAGAGACCCAGTACTTC. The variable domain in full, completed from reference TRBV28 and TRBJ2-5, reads DVKVTQSSRYLVKRTGEKVFLECVQDMDHENMFWYRQDPGLGLRLIYFSYDVKMKEKGDIPEGYSVSREKKERFSLILESASTNQTSMYLCASSALGAGANQETQYFGPGTRLLVL.

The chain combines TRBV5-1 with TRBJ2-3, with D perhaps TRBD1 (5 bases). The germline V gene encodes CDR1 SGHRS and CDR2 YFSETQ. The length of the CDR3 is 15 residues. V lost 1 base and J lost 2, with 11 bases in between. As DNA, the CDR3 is TGCGCCAGCAGCTTGTTGGGGCATCCCACAGATACGCAGTATTTT. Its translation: CASSLLGHPTDTQYF. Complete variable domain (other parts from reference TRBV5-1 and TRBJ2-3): KAGVTQTPRYLIKTRGQQVTLSCSPISGHRSVSWYQQTPGQGLQFLFEYFSETQRNKGNFPGRFSGRQFSNSRSEMNVSTLELGDSALYLCASSLLGHPTDTQYFGPGTRLTVL.

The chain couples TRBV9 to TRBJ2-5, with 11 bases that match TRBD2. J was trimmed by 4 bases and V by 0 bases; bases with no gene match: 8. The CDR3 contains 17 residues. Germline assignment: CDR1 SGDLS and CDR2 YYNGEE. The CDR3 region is CASSVGASGGLGETQYF. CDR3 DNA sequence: TGTGCCAGCAGCGTAGGTGCTAGCGGGGGGCTAGGAGAGACCCAGTACTTC.